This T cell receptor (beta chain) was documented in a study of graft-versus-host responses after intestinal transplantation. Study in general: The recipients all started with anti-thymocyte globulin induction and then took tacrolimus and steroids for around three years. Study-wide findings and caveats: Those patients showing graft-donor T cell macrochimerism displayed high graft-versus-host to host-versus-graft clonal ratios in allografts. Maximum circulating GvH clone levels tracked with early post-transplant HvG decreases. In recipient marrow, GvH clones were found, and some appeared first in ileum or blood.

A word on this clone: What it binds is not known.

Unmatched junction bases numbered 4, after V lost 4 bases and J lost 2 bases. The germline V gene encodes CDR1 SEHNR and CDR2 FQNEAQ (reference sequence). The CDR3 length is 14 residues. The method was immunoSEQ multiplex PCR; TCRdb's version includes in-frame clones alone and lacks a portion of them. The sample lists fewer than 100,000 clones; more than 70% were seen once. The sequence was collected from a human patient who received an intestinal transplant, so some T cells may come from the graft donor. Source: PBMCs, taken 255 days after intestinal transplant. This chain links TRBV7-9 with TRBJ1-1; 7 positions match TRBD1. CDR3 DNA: TGTGCCAGCAGCTCCAGGACAGGAAACACTGAAGCTTTCTTT. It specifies CASSSRTGNTEAFF. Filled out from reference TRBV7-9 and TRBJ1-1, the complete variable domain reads DTGVSQNPRHKITKRGQNVTFRCDPISEHNRLYWYRQTLGQGPEFLTYFQNEAQLEKSRLLSDRFSAERPKGSFSTLEIQRTEQGDSAMYLCASSSRTGNTEAFFGQGTRLTVV.